This T cell receptor beta chain was recovered during a study of shared clonotypes between healthy human individuals. In its sample, this clone was seen once. Every immunoSEQ plate was one replicate of a subset's evenly spread DNA. The protocol was immunoSEQ multiplex PCR, while the TCRdb copy is restricted to in-frame clones and leaves out a portion. The sample includes more than 1,200,000 clones, about 98.5% of them seen just once. CDR1 and CDR2 from the germline V gene are SGHNT and YYREEE (reference sequence). The CDR3 is 15 amino acids. J gave up 3 bases and V 2 bases, and 4 bases lay outside the gene matches.

The chain links TRBV5-4 to TRBJ2-3; 9 nucleotides line up with TRBD1. This TCR derives from a man aged 25 to 40 in good health. Input material: naive CD4+ T cells sorted from blood. This sample's subset: CD45RA+ positively selected. As DNA, the CDR3 is TGTGCCAGCAGCTTCGGGACAGGGAGGACAGATACGCAGTATTTT. Protein: CASSFGTGRTDTQYF.